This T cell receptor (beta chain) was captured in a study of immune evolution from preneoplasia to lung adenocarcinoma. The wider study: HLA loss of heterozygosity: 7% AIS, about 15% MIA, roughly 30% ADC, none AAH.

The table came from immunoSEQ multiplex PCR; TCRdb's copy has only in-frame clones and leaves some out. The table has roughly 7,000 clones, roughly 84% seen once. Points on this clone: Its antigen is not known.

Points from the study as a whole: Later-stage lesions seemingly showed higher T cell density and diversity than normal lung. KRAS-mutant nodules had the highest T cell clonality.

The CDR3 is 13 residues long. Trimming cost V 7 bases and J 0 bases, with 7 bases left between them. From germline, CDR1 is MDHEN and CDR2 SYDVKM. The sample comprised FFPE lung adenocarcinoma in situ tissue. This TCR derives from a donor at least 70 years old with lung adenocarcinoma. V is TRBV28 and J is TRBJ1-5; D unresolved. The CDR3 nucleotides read TGTGCCAGCACCTTGAGTAGCAATCAGCCCCAGCATTTT. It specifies CASTLSSNQPQHF.